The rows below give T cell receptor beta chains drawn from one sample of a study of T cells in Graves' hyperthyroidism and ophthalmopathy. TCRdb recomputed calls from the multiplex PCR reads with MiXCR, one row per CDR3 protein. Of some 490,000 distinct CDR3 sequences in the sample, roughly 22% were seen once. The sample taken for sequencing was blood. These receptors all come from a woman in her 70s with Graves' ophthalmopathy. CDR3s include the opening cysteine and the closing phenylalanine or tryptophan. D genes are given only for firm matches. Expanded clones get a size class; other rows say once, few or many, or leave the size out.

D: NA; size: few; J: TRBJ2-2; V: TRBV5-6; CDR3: CASSAPRDFHTGELFF; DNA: TGTGCCAGCAGCGCACCACGGGACTTCCACACCGGGGAGCTGTTTTTT
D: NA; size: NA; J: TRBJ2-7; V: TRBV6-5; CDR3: CASSYPERITSYEQYF; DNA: TGTGCCAGCAGTTACCCCGAGCGGATAACCTCCTACGAGCAGTACTTC
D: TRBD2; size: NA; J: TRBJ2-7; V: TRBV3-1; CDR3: CASSQVASGRYHEQYF; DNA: TGTGCCAGCAGCCAAGTGGCTAGCGGGAGGTACCACGAGCAGTACTTC
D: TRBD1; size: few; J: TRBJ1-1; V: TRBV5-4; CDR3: CASSLGGQGFVEAFF; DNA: TGTGCCAGCAGCTTGGGGGGACAGGGATTTGTTGAAGCTTTCTTT
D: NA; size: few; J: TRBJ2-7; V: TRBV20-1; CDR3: CSASPDSYEQYF; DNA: TGCAGTGCTAGCCCGGACAGCTACGAGCAGTACTTC
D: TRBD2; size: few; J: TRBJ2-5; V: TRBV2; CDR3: CASIAAGGETQYF; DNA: TGTGCCAGCATTGCAGCGGGGGGAGAGACCCAGTACTTC
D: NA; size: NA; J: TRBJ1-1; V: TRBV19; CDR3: CASSMMYDGPEAFF; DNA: TGTGCCAGTAGTATGATGTATGACGGTCCTGAAGCTTTCTTT
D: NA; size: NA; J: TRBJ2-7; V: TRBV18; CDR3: CASSPGPVYEQYF; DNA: TGTGCCAGCTCACCAGGTCCAGTCTACGAGCAGTACTTC
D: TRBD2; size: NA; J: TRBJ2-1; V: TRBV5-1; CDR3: CASSLAGTSGANEQFF; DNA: TGCGCCAGCAGCTTGGCCGGGACTAGCGGGGCCAATGAGCAGTTCTTC
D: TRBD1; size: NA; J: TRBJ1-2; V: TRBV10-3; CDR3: CAISESRDRANYGYTF; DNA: TGTGCCATCAGTGAGTCACGGGACAGGGCAAACTATGGCTACACCTTC
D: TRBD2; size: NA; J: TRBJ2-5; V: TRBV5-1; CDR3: CASSFGRSQETQYF; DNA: TGCGCCAGCAGCTTCGGGAGGAGCCAAGAGACCCAGTACTTC
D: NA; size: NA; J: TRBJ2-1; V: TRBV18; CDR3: CASSQGVYEQFF; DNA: TGTGCCAGCTCACAAGGTGTCTATGAGCAGTTCTTC
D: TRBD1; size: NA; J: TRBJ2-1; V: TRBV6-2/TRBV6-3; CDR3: CASSPQGENEQFF; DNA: TGTGCCAGCAGTCCCCAGGGGGAGAATGAGCAGTTCTTC
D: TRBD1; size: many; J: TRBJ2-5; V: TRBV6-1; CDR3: CAGGTGGETQYF; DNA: TGTGCCGGAGGGACAGGAGGAGAGACCCAGTACTTC
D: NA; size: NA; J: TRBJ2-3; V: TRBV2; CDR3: CASSPIGGRTDTQYF; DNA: TGTGCCAGCAGCCCAATAGGAGGTAGGACAGATACGCAGTATTTT
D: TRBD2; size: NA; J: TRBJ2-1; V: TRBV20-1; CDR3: CSARVRREGNEQFF; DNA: TGCAGTGCTAGAGTCAGGCGGGAGGGCAATGAGCAGTTCTTC
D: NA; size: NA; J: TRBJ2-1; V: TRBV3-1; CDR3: CASSPTGLHYNEQFF; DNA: TGTGCCAGCAGCCCTACGGGACTCCACTACAATGAGCAGTTCTTC
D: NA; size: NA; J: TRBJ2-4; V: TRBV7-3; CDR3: CASSLRAGAKNIQYF; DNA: TGTGCCAGCAGCTTAAGGGCAGGGGCCAAAAACATTCAGTACTTC
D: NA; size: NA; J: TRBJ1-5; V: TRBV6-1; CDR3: CASRDTGLNQPQHF; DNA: TGTGCCAGCAGAGACACTGGATTAAATCAGCCCCAGCATTTT
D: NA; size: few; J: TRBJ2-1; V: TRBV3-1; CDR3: CASSQDSDNEQFF; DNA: TGTGCCAGCAGCCAAGATTCCGACAATGAGCAGTTCTTC
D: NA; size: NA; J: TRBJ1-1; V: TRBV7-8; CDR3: CASSQGHGQGLSDTEAFF; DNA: TGCGCCAGCAGCCAAGGTCACGGGCAGGGTCTATCTGACACTGAAGCTTTCTTT
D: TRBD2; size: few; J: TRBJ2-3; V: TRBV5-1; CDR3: CASSFLASGITDTQYF; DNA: TGCGCCAGCAGCTTCCTAGCTAGCGGGATTACAGATACGCAGTATTTT
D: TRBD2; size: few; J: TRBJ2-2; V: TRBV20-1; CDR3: CSARVSGGTGELFF; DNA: TGCAGTGCTAGAGTCAGCGGGGGGACCGGGGAGCTGTTTTTT
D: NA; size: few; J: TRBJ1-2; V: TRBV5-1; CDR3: CASSNLEGLNYGYTF; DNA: TGCGCCAGCAGCAACCTGGAGGGACTTAACTATGGCTACACCTTC
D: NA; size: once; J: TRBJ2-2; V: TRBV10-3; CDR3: CAISDMVNTGELFF; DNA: TGTGCCATCAGTGATATGGTGAACACCGGGGAGCTGTTTTTT
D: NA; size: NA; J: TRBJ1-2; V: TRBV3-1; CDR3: CASSPFGGHNNYGYTF; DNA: TGTGCCAGCAGCCCCTTTGGGGGGCATAATAACTATGGCTACACCTTC
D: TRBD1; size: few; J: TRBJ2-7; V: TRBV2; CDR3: CASSRRWDRGDEQYF; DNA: TGTGCCAGCAGCCGCCGGTGGGACAGGGGGGACGAGCAGTACTTC
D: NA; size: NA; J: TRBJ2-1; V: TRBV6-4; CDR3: CASRMWGDNWGSNEQFF; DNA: TGTGCCAGCCGAATGTGGGGGGATAACTGGGGGAGCAATGAGCAGTTCTTC
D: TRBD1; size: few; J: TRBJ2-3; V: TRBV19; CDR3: CASSDRGPDTQYF; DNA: TGTGCCAGTAGTGACAGGGGACCAGATACGCAGTATTTT
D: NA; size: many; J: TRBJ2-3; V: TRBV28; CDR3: CASSLAGNTDTQYF; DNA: TGTGCCAGCAGTTTAGCTGGAAACACAGATACGCAGTATTTT
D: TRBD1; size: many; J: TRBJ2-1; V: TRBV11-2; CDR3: CASSWDRGEQFF; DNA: TGTGCCAGCAGCTGGGACAGGGGCGAGCAGTTCTTC
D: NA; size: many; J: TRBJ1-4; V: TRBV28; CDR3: CASSSAREKLFF; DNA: TGTGCCAGCAGTTCGGCTAGGGAAAAACTGTTTTTT
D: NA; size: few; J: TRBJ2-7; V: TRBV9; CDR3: CASSGEGGIYEQYF; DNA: TGTGCCAGCAGCGGCGAAGGTGGAATCTACGAGCAGTACTTC
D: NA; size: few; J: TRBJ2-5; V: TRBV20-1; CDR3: CSASGAYQETQYF; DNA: TGCAGTGCTAGCGGGGCGTACCAAGAGACCCAGTACTTC
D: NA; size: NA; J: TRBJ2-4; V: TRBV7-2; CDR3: CASSLGREALAKNIQYF; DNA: TGTGCCAGCAGCTTAGGGCGGGAAGCTCTAGCCAAAAACATTCAGTACTTC
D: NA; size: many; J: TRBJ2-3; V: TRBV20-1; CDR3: CSARDLKRTDTQYF; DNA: TGCAGTGCTAGAGATCTGAAGCGCACAGATACGCAGTATTTT
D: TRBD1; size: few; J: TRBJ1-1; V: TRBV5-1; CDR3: CASSSGQGRSEAFF; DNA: TGCGCCAGCAGCTCGGGACAGGGGAGGTCTGAAGCTTTCTTT
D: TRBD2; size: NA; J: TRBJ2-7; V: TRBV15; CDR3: CATSGGGDYEQYF; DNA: TGTGCCACCAGCGGGGGAGGGGACTACGAGCAGTACTTC
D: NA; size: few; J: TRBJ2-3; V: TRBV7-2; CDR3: CASSLFEAGATTDTQYF; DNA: TGTGCCAGCAGCTTATTCGAGGCGGGCGCTACCACAGATACGCAGTATTTT
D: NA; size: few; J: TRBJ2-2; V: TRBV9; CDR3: CASSVEVDGELFF; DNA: TGTGCCAGCAGCGTAGAGGTGGACGGGGAGCTGTTTTTT
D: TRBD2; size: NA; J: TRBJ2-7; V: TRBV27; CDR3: CASSSKRGPRNEQYF; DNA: TGTGCCAGCAGTAGCAAGCGGGGGCCCCGTAACGAGCAGTACTTC
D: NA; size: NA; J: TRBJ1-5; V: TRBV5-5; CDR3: CASSREGQVGQPQHF; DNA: TGTGCCAGCAGCCGAGAAGGGCAAGTGGGTCAGCCCCAGCATTTT
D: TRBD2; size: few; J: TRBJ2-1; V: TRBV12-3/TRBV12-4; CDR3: CASSGLAGGDNEQFF; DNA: TGTGCCAGCAGTGGACTAGCGGGAGGAGACAATGAGCAGTTCTTC
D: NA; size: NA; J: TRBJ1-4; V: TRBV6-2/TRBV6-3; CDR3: CASSVILLATGDEKLFF; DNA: TGTGCCAGCAGTGTGATCCTTTTGGCCACAGGTGATGAAAAACTGTTTTTT
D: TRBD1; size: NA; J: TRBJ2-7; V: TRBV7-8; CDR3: CASSLRSWDRVYEQYF; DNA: TGTGCCAGCAGCCTTAGGTCCTGGGACAGGGTCTACGAGCAGTACTTC
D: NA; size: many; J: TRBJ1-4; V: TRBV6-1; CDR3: CASIPWGGEEKLFF; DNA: TGTGCCAGCATCCCCTGGGGGGGCGAGGAAAAACTGTTTTTT
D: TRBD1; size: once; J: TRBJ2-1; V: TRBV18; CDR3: CASSSRDREQQFF; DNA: TGTGCCAGCTCAAGCCGGGACAGGGAACAGCAGTTCTTC
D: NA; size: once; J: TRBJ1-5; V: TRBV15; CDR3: CATSRRAGDHQPQHF; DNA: TGTGCCACCAGCCGTCGTGCGGGGGATCATCAGCCCCAGCATTTT
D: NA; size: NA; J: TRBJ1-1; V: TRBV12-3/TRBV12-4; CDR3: CASGLGTTEAFF; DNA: TGTGCCAGCGGCTTGGGGACCACTGAAGCTTTCTTT
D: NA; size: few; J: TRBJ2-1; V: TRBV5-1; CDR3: CASKQAAVAHEQFF; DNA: TGCGCCAGCAAACAGGCAGCGGTCGCACATGAGCAGTTCTTC
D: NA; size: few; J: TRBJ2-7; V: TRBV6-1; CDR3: CASSEALGIAAYYEQYF; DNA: TGTGCCAGCAGTGAAGCCTTAGGAATAGCGGCCTACTACGAGCAGTACTTC
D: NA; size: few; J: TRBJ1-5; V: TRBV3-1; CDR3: CASSQDRSSNQPQHF; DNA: TGTGCCAGCAGCCAAGACAGGAGCAGCAATCAGCCCCAGCATTTT
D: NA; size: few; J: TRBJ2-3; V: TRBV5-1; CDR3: CASSDEDPSRDTQYF; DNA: TGCGCCAGCAGCGATGAGGACCCTAGTAGGGATACGCAGTATTTT
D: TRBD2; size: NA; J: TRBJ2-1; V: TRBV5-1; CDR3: CASSPLAGATYNEQFF; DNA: TGCGCCAGCAGCCCACTAGCGGGAGCTACCTACAATGAGCAGTTCTTC
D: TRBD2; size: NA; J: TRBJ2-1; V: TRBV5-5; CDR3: CASSSRLAGALNEQFF; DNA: TGTGCCAGCAGCTCTCGACTAGCGGGAGCCCTCAATGAGCAGTTCTTC